This TCR beta chain came from a study of cytomegalovirus exposure and HLA in healthy donors. On the study more broadly: The platform used for the roughly 130 validation repertoires matched that of the roughly 630 first-cohort repertoires, a later analysis reported.

On this clone: What it binds is not known.

Study results and limitations: Across donors, most TCRs were seen rarely, yet some public ones were widespread. High specificity and sensitivity for cytomegalovirus status were reported for the classifier.

Data came from immunoSEQ multiplex PCR; TCRdb stores just in-frame clones and leaves some out. The data contain 150,000 to 200,000 clones, about 81% of them singletons. CDR3 length equals 12 residues. V was shortened by 6 bases and J by 8 bases, with 13 bases between the two germline ends. Germline lookup yields CDR1 MNHEY and CDR2 SVGAGI. This TCR was sampled from a woman aged 30 to 39 in good health and CMV-seronegative. The rearrangement joins TRBV6-5 to TRBJ1-2; TRBD1 is a possible D gene (6 bases). The specimen was PBMCs. The CDR3 DNA reads TGTGCCAGCAGGGAGTTGACAGGCGGCTACACCTTC. This encodes CASRELTGGYTF.